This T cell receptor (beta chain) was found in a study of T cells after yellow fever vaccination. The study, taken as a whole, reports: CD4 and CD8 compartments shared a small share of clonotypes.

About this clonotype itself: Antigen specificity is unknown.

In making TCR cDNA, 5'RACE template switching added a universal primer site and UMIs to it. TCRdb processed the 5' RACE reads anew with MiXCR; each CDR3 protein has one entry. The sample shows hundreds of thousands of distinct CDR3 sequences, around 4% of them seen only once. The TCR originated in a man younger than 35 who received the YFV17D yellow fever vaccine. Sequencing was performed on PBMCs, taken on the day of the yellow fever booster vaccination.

CDR3 residues: CASSASGLSSYNEQFF. CDR3 bases: TGTGCCAGCAGTGCGAGCGGGTTGAGCTCCTACAATGAGCAGTTCTTC. The chain couples TRBV5-4 to TRBJ2-1, with D possibly TRBD2 on 6 matching bases. V lost 5 bases and J lost 0, with 15 bases in between. Looked up from germline, CDR1 is SGHNT and CDR2 is YYREEE (reference sequence). This CDR3 is 16 amino acids long.